The 11 T cell receptor beta chains listed next were all sequenced from one sample in a study of cytomegalovirus exposure and HLA in healthy donors. Amplification used 60 Vbeta primers and 13 Jbeta primers. The table came from immunoSEQ multiplex PCR; TCRdb's copy has only in-frame clones and leaves some out. The table has some 190,000 clones, about four fifths seen once; the top ten hold approximately 2.1%. The sequenced material came from PBMCs. These TCRs come from a woman in her twenties or thirties in good health and CMV-seronegative.

The rearrangement uses TRBV30 and TRBJ1-2, with 7 nucleotides matching TRBD1. This CDR3 spans 11 amino acids. The germline V gene has CDR1 GTSNPN and CDR2 SVGIG (reference sequence). V trimming: 5 bases; J trimming: 8 bases; junction bases outside the gene matches: 5. The chain's CDR3 is CAWQTGFGYTF. The CDR3 DNA is TGTGCCTGGCAGACAGGGTTCGGCTACACCTTC.

The rearrangement joins TRBV5-1 to TRBJ1-5, with 7 bases matching TRBD1. The germline V gene encodes CDR1 SGHRS and CDR2 YFSETQ. CDR3 size: 14 residues. J lost 4 bases, V lost 4 bases, and 5 bases had no gene match. The CDR3 DNA is TGCGCCAGCAGCCTCGGGACAGCTAATCAGCCCCAGCATTTT. Protein product: CASSLGTANQPQHF.

J is TRBJ2-6 and V is TRBV5-6; tentatively, D is TRBD2 (6 bases). There are 18 residues in the CDR3. Trimming pared 4 bases from V and 4 bases from J, leaving 21 bases between. CDR1 and CDR2 (germline): SGHDT, YYEEEE. The CDR3: CASSSSGTEGLGANVLTF. CDR3 DNA: TGTGCCAGCAGCAGTTCCGGGACTGAAGGCCTGGGGGCCAACGTCCTGACTTTC.

The chain couples TRBV6-5 to TRBJ2-1, with a tentative D call TRBD1 (7 bases). This CDR3 comprises 15 residues. V lost 2 bases, J lost 0 bases, and 8 bases lay in between. Looked up from germline, CDR1 is MNHEY and CDR2 is SVGAGI. CDR3 sequence reads: CASSYQGGSYNEQFF. The CDR3 DNA sequence: TGTGCCAGCAGTTACCAGGGGGGCTCCTACAATGAGCAGTTCTTC.

The V call is TRBV6-5, the J call TRBJ1-6; 7 nucleotides line up with TRBD1. J lost 0 bases, V lost 10 bases, and 6 bases had no gene match. This CDR3 is built from 15 residues. CDR1 MNHEY and CDR2 SVGAGI come from the germline V gene. CDR3 protein: CATNRGTSYNSPLHF. For the CDR3, the DNA is TGTGCCACCAACAGGGGTACCTCCTATAATTCACCCCTCCACTTT.

This clone appeared a few times. CDR3 sequence: CASSRARDRGIGAFF. CDR3 nucleotides: TGTGCCAGCAGCCGAGCCCGGGACAGGGGTATTGGAGCTTTCTTT. The chain couples TRBV5-4 to TRBJ1-1, with TRBD1 matching over 10 bases. The length of the CDR3 is 15 residues. Germline V CDR1 and CDR2: SGHNT, YYREEE (reference sequence). Unmatched junction bases numbered 13, after V lost 4 bases and J lost 10 bases.

This sequence joins TRBV4-3 and TRBJ2-7; D is unclear. V was clipped by 0 bases and J by 4 bases, with 10 bases between them. Germline values: CDR1 LGHNA, CDR2 YSLEER. The CDR3 contains 14 residues. CDR3 in DNA: TGCGCCAGCAGCCAAGATAGCAAAGGATACGAGCAGTACTTC. Encoded protein: CASSQDSKGYEQYF.

The V gene is TRBV10-3, the J gene TRBJ2-7; D may be TRBD2 (5 bases). V lost 10 bases to trimming and J lost 0 bases, with 16 bases between them. The CDR3 has 14 amino acids. The germline V gene has CDR1 ENHRY and CDR2 SYGVKD. CDR3 coding DNA: TGTGCCACGGAACAGACGGGGAGCTCCTACGAGCAGTACTTC. Its protein product is CATEQTGSSYEQYF.

A remark on this clone: At one boundary the junction diverges from the germline segment, which might be a read error. The rearrangement links TRBV7-2 to TRBJ1-1; TRBD1 might be the D (6 bases). This CDR3 has 11 amino acids. Germline V gene data show CDR1 as SGHTA and CDR2 as FQGNSA. The CDR3 spells CASSSWTVASF. The CDR3 DNA sequence: TGTGCCAGCAGCTCCTGGACAGTCGCGAGCTTT.

CDR3 region: CASSLGPRQGSSHSPLHF. The CDR3 nucleotides are TGTGCCAGCAGCTTAGGCCCCAGGCAGGGGAGTTCGCATTCACCCCTCCACTTT. This chain joins TRBV7-2 and TRBJ1-6, with D maybe TRBD1 (6 bases). V shed 1 base and J shed 8 bases, with 21 bases lying between them. The CDR3 covers 18 residues. Germline V gene lookup returns CDR1 SGHTA and CDR2 FQGNSA.

The rearrangement joins TRBV15 to TRBJ1-4; D is perhaps TRBD1 (5 bases). Germline V gene lookup returns CDR1 LNHNV and CDR2 YYDKDF (reference sequence). The CDR3 totals 14 residues. V shed 5 bases and J shed 4 bases, with 11 bases lying between them. DNA for the CDR3: TGTGCCACCAGCTACTCGACAGTTAATGAAAAACTGTTTTTT. Translating it yields CATSYSTVNEKLFF.